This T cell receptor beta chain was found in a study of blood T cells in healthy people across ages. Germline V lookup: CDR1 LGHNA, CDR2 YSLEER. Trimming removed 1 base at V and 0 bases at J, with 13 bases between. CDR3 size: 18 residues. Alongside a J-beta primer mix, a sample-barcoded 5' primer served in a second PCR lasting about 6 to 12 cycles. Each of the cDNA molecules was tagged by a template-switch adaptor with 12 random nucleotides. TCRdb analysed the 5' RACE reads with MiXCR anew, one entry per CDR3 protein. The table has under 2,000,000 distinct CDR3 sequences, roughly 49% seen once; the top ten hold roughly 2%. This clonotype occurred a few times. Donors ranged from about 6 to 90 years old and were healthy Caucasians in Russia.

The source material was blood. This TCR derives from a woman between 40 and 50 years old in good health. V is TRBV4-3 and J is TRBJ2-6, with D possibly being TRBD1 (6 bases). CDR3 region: CASSQVGQPNSGANVLTF. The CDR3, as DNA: TGCGCCAGCAGCCAAGTAGGACAGCCAAACTCTGGGGCCAACGTCCTGACTTTC.